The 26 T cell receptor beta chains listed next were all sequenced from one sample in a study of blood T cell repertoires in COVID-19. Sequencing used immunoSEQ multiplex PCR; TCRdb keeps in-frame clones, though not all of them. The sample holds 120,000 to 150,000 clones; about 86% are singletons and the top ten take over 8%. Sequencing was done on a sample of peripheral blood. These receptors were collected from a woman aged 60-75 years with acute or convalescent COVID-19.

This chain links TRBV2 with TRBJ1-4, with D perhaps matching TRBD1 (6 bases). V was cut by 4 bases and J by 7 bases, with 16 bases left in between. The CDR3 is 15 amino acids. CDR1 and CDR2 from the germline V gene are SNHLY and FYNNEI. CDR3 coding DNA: TGTGCCAGCAGTGTCGAAGGGGGTTGGAGTGAAAAACTGTTTTTT. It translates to CASSVEGGWSEKLFF.

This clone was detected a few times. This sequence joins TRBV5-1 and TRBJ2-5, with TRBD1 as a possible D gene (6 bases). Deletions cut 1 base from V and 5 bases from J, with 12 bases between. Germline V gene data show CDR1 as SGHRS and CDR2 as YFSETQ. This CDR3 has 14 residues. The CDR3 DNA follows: TGCGCCAGCAGCTTGTTAGACAGGTCGGAGACCCAGTACTTC. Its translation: CASSLLDRSETQYF.

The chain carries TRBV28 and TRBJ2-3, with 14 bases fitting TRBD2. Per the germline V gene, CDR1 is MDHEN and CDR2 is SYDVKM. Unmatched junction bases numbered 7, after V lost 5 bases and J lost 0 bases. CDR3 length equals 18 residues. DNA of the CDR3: TGTGCCAGCAGTCGAGGGACTAGCGGGGGCTCGAGCACAGATACGCAGTATTTT. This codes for CASSRGTSGGSSTDTQYF.

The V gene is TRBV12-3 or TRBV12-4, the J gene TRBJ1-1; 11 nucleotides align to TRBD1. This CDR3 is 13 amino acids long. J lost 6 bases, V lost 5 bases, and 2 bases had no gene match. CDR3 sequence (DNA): TGTGCCAGCAGTGAGGGACAGGGGGCTGAAGCTTTCTTT. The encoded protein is CASSEGQGAEAFF.

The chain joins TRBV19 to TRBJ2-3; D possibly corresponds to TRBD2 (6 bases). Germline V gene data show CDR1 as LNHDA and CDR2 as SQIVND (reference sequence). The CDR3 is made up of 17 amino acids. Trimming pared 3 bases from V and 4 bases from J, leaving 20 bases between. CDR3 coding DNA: TGTGCCAGTAGTATCGCGGGGTTCATCGATCCGCCAGATACGCAGTATTTT. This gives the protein CASSIAGFIDPPDTQYF.

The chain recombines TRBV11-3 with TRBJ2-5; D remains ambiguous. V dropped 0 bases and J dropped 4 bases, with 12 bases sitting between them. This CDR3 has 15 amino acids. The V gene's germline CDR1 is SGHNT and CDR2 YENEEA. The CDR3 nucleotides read TGTGCCAGCAGCTTAGATCGGGTAGATACAGAGACCCAGTACTTC. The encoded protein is CASSLDRVDTETQYF.

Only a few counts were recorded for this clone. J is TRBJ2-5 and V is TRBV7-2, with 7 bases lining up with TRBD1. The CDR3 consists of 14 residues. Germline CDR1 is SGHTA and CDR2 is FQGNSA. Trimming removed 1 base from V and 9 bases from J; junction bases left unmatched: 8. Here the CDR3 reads CASSLGRQGEAQYF. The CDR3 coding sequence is TGTGCCAGCAGCTTAGGCCGACAGGGTGAGGCCCAGTACTTC.

The CDR3 spells CASSQVPDTAYEQYF. The DNA of the CDR3 is TGTGCCAGCAGCCAAGTACCGGACACAGCCTACGAGCAGTACTTC. The chain employs TRBV3-1 (or the pseudogene TRBV3-2) and TRBJ2-7; TRBD1 is a possible D gene (5 bases). The CDR3 is made up of 15 amino acids. The V end was cut by 1 base, the J end by 2 bases, with 12 bases between. The germline V gene has CDR1 LGHDT and CDR2 YNNKEL (reference sequence).

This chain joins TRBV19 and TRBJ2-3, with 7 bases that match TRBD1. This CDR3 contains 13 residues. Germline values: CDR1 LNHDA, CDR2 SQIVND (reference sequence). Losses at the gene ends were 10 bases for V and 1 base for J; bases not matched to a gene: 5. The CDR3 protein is CATTGVGTDTQYF. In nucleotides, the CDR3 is TGTGCCACTACAGGGGTGGGCACAGATACGCAGTATTTT.

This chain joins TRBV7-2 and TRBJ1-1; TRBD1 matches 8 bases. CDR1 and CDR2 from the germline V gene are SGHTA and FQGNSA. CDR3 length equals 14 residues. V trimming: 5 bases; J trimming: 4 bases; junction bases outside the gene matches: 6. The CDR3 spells CASSAGQVGTEAFF. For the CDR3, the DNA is TGTGCCAGCAGCGCGGGACAGGTGGGCACTGAAGCTTTCTTT.

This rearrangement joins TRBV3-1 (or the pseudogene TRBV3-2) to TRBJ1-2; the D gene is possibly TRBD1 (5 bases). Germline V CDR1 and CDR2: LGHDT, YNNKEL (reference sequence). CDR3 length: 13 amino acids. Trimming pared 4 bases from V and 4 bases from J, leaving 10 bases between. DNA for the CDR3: TGTGCCAGCAGCCCTCGGACATCCTATGGCTACACCTTC. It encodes CASSPRTSYGYTF.

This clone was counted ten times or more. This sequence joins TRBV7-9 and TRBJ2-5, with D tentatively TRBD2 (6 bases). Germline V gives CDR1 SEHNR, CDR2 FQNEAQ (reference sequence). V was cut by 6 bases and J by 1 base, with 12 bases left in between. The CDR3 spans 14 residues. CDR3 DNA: TGTGCCAGCAGGGGTGGGGGGATCCAAGAGACCCAGTACTTC. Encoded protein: CASRGGGIQETQYF.

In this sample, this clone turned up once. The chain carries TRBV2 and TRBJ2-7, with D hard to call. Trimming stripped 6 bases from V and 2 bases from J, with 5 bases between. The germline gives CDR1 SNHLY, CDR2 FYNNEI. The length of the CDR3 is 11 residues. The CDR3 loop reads CASSATYEQYF. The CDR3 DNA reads TGTGCCAGCAGCGCTACCTACGAGCAGTACTTC.

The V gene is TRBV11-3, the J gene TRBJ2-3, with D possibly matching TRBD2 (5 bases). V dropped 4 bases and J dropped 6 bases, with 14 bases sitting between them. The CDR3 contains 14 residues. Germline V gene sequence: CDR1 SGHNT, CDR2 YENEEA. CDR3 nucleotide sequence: TGTGCCAGCAGCTCAACCCTACCGGGGGATACGCAGTATTTT. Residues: CASSSTLPGDTQYF.

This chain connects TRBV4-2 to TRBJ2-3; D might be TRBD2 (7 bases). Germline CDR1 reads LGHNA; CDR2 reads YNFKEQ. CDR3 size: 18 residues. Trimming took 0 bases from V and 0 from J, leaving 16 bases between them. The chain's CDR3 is CASSQDIQGLFSTDTQYF. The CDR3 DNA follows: TGTGCCAGCAGCCAAGATATACAGGGACTATTTAGCACAGATACGCAGTATTTT.

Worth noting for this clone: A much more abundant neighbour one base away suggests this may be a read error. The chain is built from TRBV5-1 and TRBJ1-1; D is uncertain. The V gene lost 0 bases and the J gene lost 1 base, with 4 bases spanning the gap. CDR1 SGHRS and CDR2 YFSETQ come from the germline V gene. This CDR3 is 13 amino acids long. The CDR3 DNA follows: TGCGCCAGCAGCTTGGGGCCGAACACTGAAGCTTTCTTT. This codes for CASSLGPNTEAFF.

Written as DNA, the CDR3 is TGTGCCAGCAGCCCCGGGACAGGATCGAACACCGGGGAGCTGTTTTTT. Translated: CASSPGTGSNTGELFF. The rearrangement joins TRBV11-3 to TRBJ2-2; 8 bases align to TRBD1. Germline loops: CDR1 SGHNT, CDR2 YENEEA. The length of the CDR3 is 16 residues. The junction had 5 bases not matched to a gene; V was cut back by 5 bases and J by 0 bases.

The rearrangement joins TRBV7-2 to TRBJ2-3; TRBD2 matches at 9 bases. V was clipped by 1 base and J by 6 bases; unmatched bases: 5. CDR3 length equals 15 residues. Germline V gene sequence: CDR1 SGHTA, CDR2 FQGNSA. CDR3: CASSLGASGVDTQYF. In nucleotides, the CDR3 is TGTGCCAGCAGCTTAGGGGCTAGCGGGGTGGATACGCAGTATTTT. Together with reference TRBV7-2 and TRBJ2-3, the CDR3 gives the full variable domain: GAGVSQSPSNKVTEKGKDVELRCDPISGHTALYWYRQSLGQGLEFLIYFQGNSAPDKSGLPSDRFSAERTGGSVSTLTIQRTQQEDSAVYLCASSLGASGVDTQYFGPGTRLTVL.

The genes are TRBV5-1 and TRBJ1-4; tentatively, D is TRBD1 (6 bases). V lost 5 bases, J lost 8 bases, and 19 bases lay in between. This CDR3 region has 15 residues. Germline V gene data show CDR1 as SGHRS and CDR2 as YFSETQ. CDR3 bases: TGCGCCAGCAGTCGCGGAGGGGGGGCAGAAGAAAAACTGTTTTTT. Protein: CASSRGGGAEEKLFF. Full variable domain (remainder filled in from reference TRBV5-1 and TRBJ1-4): KAGVTQTPRYLIKTRGQQVTLSCSPISGHRSVSWYQQTPGQGLQFLFEYFSETQRNKGNFPGRFSGRQFSNSRSEMNVSTLELGDSALYLCASSRGGGAEEKLFFGSGTQLSVL.

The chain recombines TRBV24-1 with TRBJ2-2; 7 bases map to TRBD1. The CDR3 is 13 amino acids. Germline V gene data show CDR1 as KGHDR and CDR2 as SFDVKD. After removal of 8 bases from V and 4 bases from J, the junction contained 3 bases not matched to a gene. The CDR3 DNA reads TGTGCCACCATGGCAGGGGGCACCGGGGAGCTGTTTTTT. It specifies CATMAGGTGELFF.

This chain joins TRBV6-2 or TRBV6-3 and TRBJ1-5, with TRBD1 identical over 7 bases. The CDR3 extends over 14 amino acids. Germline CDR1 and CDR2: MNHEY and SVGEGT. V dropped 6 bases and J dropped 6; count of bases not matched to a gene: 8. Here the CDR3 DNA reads TGTGCCAGCAGCCCCGGACAGGTCCGTCAGCCCCAGCATTTT. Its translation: CASSPGQVRQPQHF.

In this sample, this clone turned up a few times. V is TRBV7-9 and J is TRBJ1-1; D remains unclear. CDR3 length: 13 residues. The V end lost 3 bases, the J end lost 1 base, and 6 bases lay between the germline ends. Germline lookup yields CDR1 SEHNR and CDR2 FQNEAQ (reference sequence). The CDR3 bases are TGTGCCAGCAGCTTCCGGGGGAACACTGAAGCTTTCTTT. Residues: CASSFRGNTEAFF. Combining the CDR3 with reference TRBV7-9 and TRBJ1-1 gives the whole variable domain DTGVSQNPRHKITKRGQNVTFRCDPISEHNRLYWYRQTLGQGPEFLTYFQNEAQLEKSRLLSDRFSAERPKGSFSTLEIQRTEQGDSAMYLCASSFRGNTEAFFGQGTRLTVV.

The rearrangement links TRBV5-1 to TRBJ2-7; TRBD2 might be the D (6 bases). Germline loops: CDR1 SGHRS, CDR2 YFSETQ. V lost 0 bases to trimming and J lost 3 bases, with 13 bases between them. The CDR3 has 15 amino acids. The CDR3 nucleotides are TGCGCCAGCAGCTTGGACCCGGGAGATTACTACGAGCAGTACTTC. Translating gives CASSLDPGDYYEQYF.

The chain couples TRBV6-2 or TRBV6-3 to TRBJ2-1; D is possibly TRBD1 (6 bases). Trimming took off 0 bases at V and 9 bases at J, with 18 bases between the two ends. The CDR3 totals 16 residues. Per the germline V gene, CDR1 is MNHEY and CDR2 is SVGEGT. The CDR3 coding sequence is TGTGCCAGCAGTTACTCCGGACAGAAAGGTATGAGTGAGCAGTTCTTC. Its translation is CASSYSGQKGMSEQFF.

CDR3 bases: TGTGCCAGCTCGCGACAGGGGACCGGGGAGCTGTTTTTT. Amino acids: CASSRQGTGELFF. J is TRBJ2-2 and V is TRBV18; TRBD1 aligns across 8 bases. The J segment lost 5 bases and the V segment lost 6 bases, leaving 2 bases of the junction unmatched. The CDR3 sequence is 13 residues long. Germline CDR1 KGHSH, CDR2 LQKENI.

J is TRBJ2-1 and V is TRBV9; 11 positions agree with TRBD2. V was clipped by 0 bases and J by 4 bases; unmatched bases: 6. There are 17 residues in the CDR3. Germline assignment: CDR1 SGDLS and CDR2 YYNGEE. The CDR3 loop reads CASSVAPGLAAYNEQFF. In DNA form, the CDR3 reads TGTGCCAGCAGCGTAGCTCCGGGACTAGCGGCTTACAATGAGCAGTTCTTC.